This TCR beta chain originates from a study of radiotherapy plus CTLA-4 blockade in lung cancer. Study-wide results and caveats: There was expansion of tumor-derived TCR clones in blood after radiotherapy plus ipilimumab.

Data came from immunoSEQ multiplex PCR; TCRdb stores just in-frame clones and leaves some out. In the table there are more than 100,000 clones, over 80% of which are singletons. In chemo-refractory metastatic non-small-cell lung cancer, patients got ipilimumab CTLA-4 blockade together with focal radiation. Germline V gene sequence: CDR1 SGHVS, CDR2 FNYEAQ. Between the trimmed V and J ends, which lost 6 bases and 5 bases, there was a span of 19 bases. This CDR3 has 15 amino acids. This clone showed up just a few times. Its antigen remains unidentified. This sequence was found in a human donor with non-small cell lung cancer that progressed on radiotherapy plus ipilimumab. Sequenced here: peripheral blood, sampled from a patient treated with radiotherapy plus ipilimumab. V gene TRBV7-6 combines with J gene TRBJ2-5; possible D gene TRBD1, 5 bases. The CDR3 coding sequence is TGTGCCAGCAGAAGTCAAGGGGCGCGAATCGAGACCCAGTACTTC. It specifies CASRSQGARIETQYF.